This entry concerns a single T cell receptor (beta chain). The data stem from a study of technical replicates of blood from a few donors. The CDR3 is 14 amino acids. Germline CDR1 reads GTSNPN; CDR2 reads SVGIG (reference sequence). V dropped 4 bases and J dropped 5; count of bases not matched to a gene: 7. Repertoires were generated with immunoSEQ multiplex PCR, while TCRdb's copy carries only in-frame clones and drops some. Counted here are tens of thousands of clones, around 92% occurring once; the ten biggest clones make up 0.35% to 0.45%. The source material was T cells isolated from PBMCs. The chain combines TRBV30 with TRBJ2-3, with TRBD1 matching 9 bases. This receptor was taken from a human donor in good health. Some clones in this sample may be carry-over from other donors' samples. CDR3 nucleotides: TGTGCCTGGATCGAGACAGGGGGAATAGATACGCAGTATTTT. This sequence encodes CAWIETGGIDTQYF.